Listed below are T cell receptor beta chains from one sample, sequenced in a study of blood T cell repertoires in COVID-19. Assay: immunoSEQ multiplex PCR; the TCRdb copy retains only in-frame clones and omits some. This sample has about 210,000 clones, with approximately 85% found just once. The sequenced sample was peripheral blood. All receptors derive from a woman in her sixties or seventies with COVID-19, enrolled during active disease. CDR3s include the opening cysteine and the closing phenylalanine or tryptophan. The D gene is left open where the match is weak. Clone size is shown for a subset of rows, as once, few, many or a class of expanded clone.

D gene,V gene,CDR3 length,J gene,clone size,CDR3 DNA,CDR3 protein
.,TRBV24-1,17,TRBJ2-7,.,TGTGCCACCAGTGATTTAAGGGCCCGGGGATACGATTACGAGCAGTACTTC,CATSDLRARGYDYEQYF
.,TRBV5-5,15,TRBJ2-7,.,TGTGCCAGCAGCTTGAGGAGGGGCGAAACCTACGAGCAGTACTTC,CASSLRRGETYEQYF
TRBD1,TRBV4-2,16,TRBJ1-2,.,TGTGCCAGCAGCCAAGCATGGGGACAGGCTAACTATGGCTACACCTTC,CASSQAWGQANYGYTF
TRBD1,TRBV24-1,16,TRBJ1-2,.,TGTGCCACCAGTGATCCTCACGGACAGGGGATCTATGGCTACACCTTC,CATSDPHGQGIYGYTF
.,TRBV29-1,10,TRBJ1-1,.,TGCAGCGTCCGGGGCACTGAAGCTTTCTTT,CSVRGTEAFF
.,TRBV18,18,TRBJ1-2,.,TGTGCCAGCTCACCACTTGGCGCGGGGGAAGGCTTGAGCTATGGCTACACCTTC,CASSPLGAGEGLSYGYTF
TRBD1,TRBV7-9,13,TRBJ2-3,.,TGTGCCAGCAGCTTGGCAGGGGGAGATACGCAGTATTTT,CASSLAGGDTQYF
.,TRBV6-5,13,TRBJ2-7,.,TGTGCCAGCAGTCCCCCTTACTCCTACGAGCAGTACTTC,CASSPPYSYEQYF
TRBD1,TRBV5-8,16,TRBJ2-2,once,TGTGCCAGCAGCTTGGGGTCAGGGGGCAACACCGGGGAGCTGTTTTTT,CASSLGSGGNTGELFF
.,TRBV2,13,TRBJ2-5,.,TGTGCCAGCCAAGGTACGCGGCAAGAGACCCAGTACTTC,CASQGTRQETQYF
.,TRBV4-2,17,TRBJ2-6,.,TGTGCCAGCAGCCTTTCCACAGGGTTCTCTGGGGCCAACGTCCTGACTTTC,CASSLSTGFSGANVLTF
.,TRBV19,15,TRBJ2-1,.,TGTGCCAGTAGTATAAGTGGGGGCGCAAGCCGAGAGCAGTTCTTC,CASSISGGASREQFF
TRBD1,TRBV4-1,16,TRBJ2-7,.,TGCGCCAGCAGCCCACAGATACGACAGGGTGGATACGAGCAGTACTTC,CASSPQIRQGGYEQYF
.,TRBV14,14,TRBJ2-7,.,TGTGCCAGCAGCCAAGCTGTCGGCTCCTACGAGCAGTACTTC,CASSQAVGSYEQYF
.,TRBV28,18,TRBJ1-4,once,TGTGCCAGCAGTTTCGCGACCCGTGGGAGGGGTGACGGCCGTAAACTGTTTTTT,CASSFATRGRGDGRKLFF
.,TRBV24-1,15,TRBJ2-1,few,TGTGCCACCAGTGATTTTGCGGGGCTATACAATGAGCAGTTCTTC,CATSDFAGLYNEQFF
.,TRBV4-2,17,TRBJ1-1,.,TGTGCCAGCAGCTCCCTCCGGGCAGGGGCAATGAACACTGAAGCTTTCTTT,CASSSLRAGAMNTEAFF
.,TRBV24-1,16,TRBJ2-1,.,TGTGCCACCAGTGACCCCCGGACAGTTCCCTACAATGAGCAGTTCTTC,CATSDPRTVPYNEQFF
TRBD1,TRBV5-1,17,TRBJ2-5,.,TGCGCCAGCAGCTTGAGGCCGGACAGGGGCGTTCGGGAGACCCAGTACTTC,CASSLRPDRGVRETQYF
.,TRBV28,12,TRBJ1-5,few,TGTGCCAGCAGTTCTAGTTTTCAGCCCCAGCATTTT,CASSSSFQPQHF
TRBD1,TRBV18,15,TRBJ1-1,.,TGTGCCAGCTCACCGGGACAGGTCGGGAACACTGAAGCTTTCTTT,CASSPGQVGNTEAFF
.,TRBV6-5,16,TRBJ1-3,.,TGTGCCAGCAGTTACAATGGCGGGGGCTCTGGAAACACCATATATTTT,CASSYNGGGSGNTIYF
.,TRBV27,14,TRBJ1-2,.,TGTGCCAGCAGTTTAGGGGGGAAGTACTATGGCTACACCTTC,CASSLGGKYYGYTF
.,TRBV18,12,TRBJ1-1,.,TGTGCCAGCTCATTAGATTCCACTGAAGCTTTCTTT,CASSLDSTEAFF
.,TRBV24-1,14,TRBJ2-5,.,TGTCCCGGGGGGCAACGTTTTGTTTCGGAGACCCAGTACTTC,CPGGQRFVSETQYF
.,TRBV7-9,12,TRBJ2-1,.,TGTGCCAGCAGTCTTCTAGGAGGTGAGCAGTTCTTC,CASSLLGGEQFF
TRBD1,TRBV2,15,TRBJ2-7,.,TGTGCCAGCAGTCGCCCCGGACAGGGAGGTTACGAGCAGTACTTC,CASSRPGQGGYEQYF
TRBD2,TRBV15,16,TRBJ2-5,.,TGTGCCACCAGCCCCGGACTAGCGGGGAAACAAGAGACCCAGTACTTC,CATSPGLAGKQETQYF
TRBD2,TRBV3-1/TRBV3-2,13,TRBJ2-5,few,TGTGCCAGCAGCCTAGCGGGAGCAGAGACCCAGTACTTC,CASSLAGAETQYF
.,TRBV7-2,15,TRBJ1-1,few,TGTGCCAGCAGCCCGCCAGGAGGGAGAGGATTGAAAGCTTTCTTT,CASSPPGGRGLKAFF
TRBD1,TRBV2,14,TRBJ2-2,.,TGTGCCAGCAGAGACAGGGGGAACACCGGGGAGCTGTTTTTT,CASRDRGNTGELFF
.,TRBV18,12,TRBJ1-1,.,TGTGCCAGCTCACAGCGGGAAACTGAAGCTTTCTTT,CASSQRETEAFF
.,TRBV19,13,TRBJ1-2,once,TGTGCCAGTAGTATTCTACAGGACTATGGCTACACCTTC,CASSILQDYGYTF